This TCR beta chain emerged from a study of cytomegalovirus exposure and HLA in healthy donors. Study conclusions and caveats: A later analysis found first-cohort TCR clusters tended to co-occur in the 120 validation repertoires. In vitro testing confirmed a few CMV-associated chains as specific for CMV antigens.

The table lists this clone with a count of one. What it recognizes is unknown. Sequencing used immunoSEQ multiplex PCR; TCRdb keeps in-frame clones, though not all of them. The sample holds around 150,000 clones, 89% seen once. CDR1 SEHNR and CDR2 FQNEAQ come from the germline V gene (reference sequence). The CDR3 extends over 18 amino acids. J lost 1 base, V lost 8 bases, and 17 bases had no gene match. The chain links TRBV7-9 to TRBJ2-1; 7 nucleotides line up with TRBD2. The sample comprised PBMCs. This clonotype was obtained from a man aged 18 to 30 in good health and CMV-seropositive. This CDR3 is CASRGAASGGRSYNEQFF. The CDR3 coding sequence is TGTGCCAGCCGAGGCGCGGCTAGCGGTGGTAGGTCCTACAATGAGCAGTTCTTC.